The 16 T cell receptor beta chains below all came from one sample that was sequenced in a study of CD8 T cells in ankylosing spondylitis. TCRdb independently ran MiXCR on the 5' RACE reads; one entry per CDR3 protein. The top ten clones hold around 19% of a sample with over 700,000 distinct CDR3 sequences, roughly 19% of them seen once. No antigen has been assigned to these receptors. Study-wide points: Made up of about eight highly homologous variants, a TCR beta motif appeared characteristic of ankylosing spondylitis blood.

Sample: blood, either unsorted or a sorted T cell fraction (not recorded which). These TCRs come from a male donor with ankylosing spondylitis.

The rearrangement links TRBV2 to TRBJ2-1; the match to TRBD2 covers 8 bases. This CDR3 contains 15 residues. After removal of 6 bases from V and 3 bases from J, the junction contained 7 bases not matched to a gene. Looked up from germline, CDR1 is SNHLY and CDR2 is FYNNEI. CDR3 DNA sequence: TGTGCCAGCAGGGAGACTAGCGCTATCTACAATGAGCAGTTCTTC. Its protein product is CASRETSAIYNEQFF.

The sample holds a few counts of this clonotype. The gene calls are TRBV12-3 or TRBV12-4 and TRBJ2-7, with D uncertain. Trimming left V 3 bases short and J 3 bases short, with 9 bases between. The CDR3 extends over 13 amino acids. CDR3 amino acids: CASSFGRYYEQYF. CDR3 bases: TGTGCCAGCAGTTTTGGCAGGTACTACGAGCAGTACTTC.

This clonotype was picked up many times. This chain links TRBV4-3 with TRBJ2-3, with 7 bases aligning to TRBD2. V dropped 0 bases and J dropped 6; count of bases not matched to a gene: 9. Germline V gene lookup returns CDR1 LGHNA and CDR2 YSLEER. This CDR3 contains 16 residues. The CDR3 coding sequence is TGCGCCAGCAGCCAAGATCTGGCGGGGGAGGGTGATACGCAGTATTTT. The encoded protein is CASSQDLAGEGDTQYF.

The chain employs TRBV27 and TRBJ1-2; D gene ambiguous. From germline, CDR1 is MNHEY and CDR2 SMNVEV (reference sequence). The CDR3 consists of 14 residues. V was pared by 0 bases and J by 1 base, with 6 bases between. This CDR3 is CASSLSGSNYGYTF. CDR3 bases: TGTGCCAGCAGTTTATCGGGGAGTAACTATGGCTACACCTTC.

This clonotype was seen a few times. This CDR3 is CASHPATGGYTF. For the CDR3, the DNA is TGTGCCAGCCACCCCGCAACAGGTGGCTACACCTTC. The chain has TRBV25-1 and TRBJ1-2, with a weak D call TRBD1 (5 bases). Germline CDR1 MGHDK, CDR2 SYGVNS. The CDR3 extends over 12 amino acids. Trimming removed 8 bases from V and 7 bases from J, with 14 bases in between.

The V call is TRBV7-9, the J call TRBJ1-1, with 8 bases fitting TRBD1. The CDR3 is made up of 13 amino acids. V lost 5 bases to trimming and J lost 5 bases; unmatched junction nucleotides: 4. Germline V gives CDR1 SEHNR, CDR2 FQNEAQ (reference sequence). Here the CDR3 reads CASSGRQGTEAFF. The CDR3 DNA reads TGTGCCAGCAGCGGTCGACAGGGGACTGAAGCTTTCTTT.

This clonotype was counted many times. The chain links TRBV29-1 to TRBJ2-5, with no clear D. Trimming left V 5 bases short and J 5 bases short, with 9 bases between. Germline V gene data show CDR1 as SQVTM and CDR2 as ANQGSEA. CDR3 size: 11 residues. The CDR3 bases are TGCAGCGTTTTACTTTTGGAGACCCAGTACTTC. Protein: CSVLLLETQYF.

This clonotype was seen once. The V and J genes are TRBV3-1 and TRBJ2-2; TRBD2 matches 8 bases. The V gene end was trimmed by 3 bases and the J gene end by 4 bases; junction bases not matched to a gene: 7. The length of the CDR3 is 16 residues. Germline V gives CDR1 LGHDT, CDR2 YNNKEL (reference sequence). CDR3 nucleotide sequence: TGTGCCAGCAGCCACGCCAGGACTAGCACCACCGGGGAGCTGTTTTTT. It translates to CASSHARTSTTGELFF.

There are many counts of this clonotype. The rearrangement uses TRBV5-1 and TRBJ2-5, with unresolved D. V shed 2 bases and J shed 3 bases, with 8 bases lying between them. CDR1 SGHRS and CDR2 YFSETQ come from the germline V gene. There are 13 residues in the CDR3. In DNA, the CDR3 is TGCGCCAGCAGCTTTGGAGTTAAAGAGACCCAGTACTTC. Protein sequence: CASSFGVKETQYF.

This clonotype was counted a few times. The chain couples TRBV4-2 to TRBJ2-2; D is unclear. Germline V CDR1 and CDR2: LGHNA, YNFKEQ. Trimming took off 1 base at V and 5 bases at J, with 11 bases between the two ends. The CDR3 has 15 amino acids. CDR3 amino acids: CASSQASSSTGELFF. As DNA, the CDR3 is TGTGCCAGCAGCCAAGCTAGTAGCTCGACCGGGGAGCTGTTTTTT.

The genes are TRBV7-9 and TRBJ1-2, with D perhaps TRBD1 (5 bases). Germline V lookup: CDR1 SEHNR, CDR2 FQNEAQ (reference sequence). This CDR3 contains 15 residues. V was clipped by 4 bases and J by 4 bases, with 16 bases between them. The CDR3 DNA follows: TGTGCCAGCAGCTCACCCGGACAAAAACTCTATGGCTACACCTTC. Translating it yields CASSSPGQKLYGYTF. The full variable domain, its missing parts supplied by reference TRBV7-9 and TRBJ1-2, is DTGVSQNPRHKITKRGQNVTFRCDPISEHNRLYWYRQTLGQGPEFLTYFQNEAQLEKSRLLSDRFSAERPKGSFSTLEIQRTEQGDSAMYLCASSSPGQKLYGYTFGSGTRLTVV.

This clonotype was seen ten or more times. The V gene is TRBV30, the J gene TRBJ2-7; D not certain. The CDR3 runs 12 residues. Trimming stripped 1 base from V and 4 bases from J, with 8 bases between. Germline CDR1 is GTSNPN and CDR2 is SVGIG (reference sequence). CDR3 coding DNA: TGTGCCTGGAGTGAAGTCGGGTACGAGCAGTACTTC. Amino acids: CAWSEVGYEQYF.

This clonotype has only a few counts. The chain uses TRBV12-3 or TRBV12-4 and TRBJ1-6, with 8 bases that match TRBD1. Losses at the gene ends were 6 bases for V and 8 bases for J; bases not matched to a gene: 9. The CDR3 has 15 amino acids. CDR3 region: CASSRAGTGDSPLHF. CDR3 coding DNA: TGTGCCAGCAGCCGAGCCGGGACAGGTGATTCACCCCTCCACTTT.

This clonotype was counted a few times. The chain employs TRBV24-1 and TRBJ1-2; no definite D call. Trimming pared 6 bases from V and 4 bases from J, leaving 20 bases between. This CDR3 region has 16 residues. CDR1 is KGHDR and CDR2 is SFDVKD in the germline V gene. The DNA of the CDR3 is TGTGCCACCAGTTCTCCCCAAGGGCTACTTCTCTATGGCTACACCTTC. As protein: CATSSPQGLLLYGYTF.

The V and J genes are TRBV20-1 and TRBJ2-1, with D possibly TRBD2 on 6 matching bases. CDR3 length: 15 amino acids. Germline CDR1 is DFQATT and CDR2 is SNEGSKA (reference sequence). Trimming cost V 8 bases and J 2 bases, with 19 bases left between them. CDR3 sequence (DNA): TGCAGTCCCCAGGAGCCGGGAGTCCCCTACAATGAGCAGTTCTTC. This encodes CSPQEPGVPYNEQFF.

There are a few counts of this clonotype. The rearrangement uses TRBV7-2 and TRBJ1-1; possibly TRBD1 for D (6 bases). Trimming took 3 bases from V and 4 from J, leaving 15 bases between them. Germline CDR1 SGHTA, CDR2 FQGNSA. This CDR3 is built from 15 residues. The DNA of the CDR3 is TGTGCCAGCAGCTTTACCTCGGGGGCTAGCACTGAAGCTTTCTTT. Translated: CASSFTSGASTEAFF.